Sequencing of this TCR beta chain was carried out in a study of blood T cell repertoires in COVID-19. V lost 2 bases, J lost 4 bases, and 11 bases lay in between. Per germline, CDR1 LGHDT and CDR2 YNNKEL (reference sequence). The length of the CDR3 is 14 residues. Clones were sequenced by immunoSEQ multiplex PCR, and TCRdb holds only the in-frame ones, with some missing. The sample lists approximately 220,000 clones, 80% to 90% seen once, with around 4% in the top ten. This clone was picked up a small number of times. The TCR comes from a middle-aged woman with acute COVID-19. Sample: PBMCs or T cells enriched from blood (not recorded which). The chain uses TRBV3-1 (or the pseudogene TRBV3-2) and TRBJ1-2; D might be TRBD1 (6 bases). Here the CDR3 reads CASSQYRGAYGYTF. The CDR3 nucleotides are TGTGCCAGCAGCCAATACCGGGGGGCCTATGGCTACACCTTC.